This T cell receptor (beta chain) originates from a study of response to subunit inactivated influenza vaccine. The CDR3 extends over 13 amino acids. Trimming took off 5 bases at V and 4 bases at J, with 11 bases between the two ends. Germline values: CDR1 ENHRY, CDR2 SYGVKD. From the RT-PCR reads, TCRdb called clonotypes with MiXCR, one entry per CDR3 protein. The sample lists about 520,000 distinct CDR3 sequences, 6% to 9% occurring once. Study-wide findings and caveats: Each seasonal influenza vaccination, the authors suggested, recruits few new T cells.

About this clonotype: Its antigen is currently unknown.

Material: PBMCs from blood, obtained approximately 25 months after vaccination. V is TRBV10-3 and J is TRBJ1-2; no clear D. The origin of this receptor is a man aged 50 to 75 who received an inactivated influenza vaccine. CDR3 in amino acids: CAISRADLYGYTF. As DNA, the CDR3 is TGTGCCATCAGTAGGGCAGACCTCTATGGCTACACCTTC.